The 26 T cell receptor beta chains given below trace back to one sample, sequenced in a study of T cell repertoires in cytomegalovirus infection. MiXCR, run by TCRdb on the reads, gives a single entry per CDR3 protein. Found here are 700,000 to 950,000 distinct CDR3 sequences, approximately 32% of them singletons; the top ten hold approximately 13%. Antigen specificity for these receptors is unknown. Material: cultured CD8+ T cells from PBMCs, obtained from culture after CMV antigen stimulation. The receptors here all came from a human donor in good health (CMV status not recorded). Some clones in this sample may be carry-over from other donors' samples.

There are a few counts of this clonotype. The chain couples TRBV9 to TRBJ2-5, with 10 nucleotides matching TRBD2. Looked up from germline, CDR1 is SGDLS and CDR2 is YYNGEE. J lost 3 bases, V lost 4 bases, and 3 bases had no gene match. The length of the CDR3 is 14 residues. The chain's CDR3 is CASSNGLAEETQYF. CDR3 nucleotides: TGTGCCAGCAGCAACGGACTAGCGGAAGAGACCCAGTACTTC.

The rearrangement links TRBV27 to TRBJ2-3, with TRBD1 matching 7 bases. Trimming removed 3 bases from V and 0 bases from J; junction bases left unmatched: 9. CDR1 MNHEY and CDR2 SMNVEV come from the germline V gene (reference sequence). The CDR3 contains 17 residues. The CDR3, as DNA: TGTGCCAGCAGTTTGAACAGGGGAAGGCTTAGCACAGATACGCAGTATTTT. Translating gives CASSLNRGRLSTDTQYF.

This clonotype showed up just a few times. The chain couples TRBV27 to TRBJ2-5; D might be TRBD1 (6 bases). The CDR3 loop spans 13 amino acids. V was cut by 7 bases and J by 1 base, with 10 bases left in between. Germline loops: CDR1 MNHEY, CDR2 SMNVEV (reference sequence). The CDR3 sequence: CASKRQAQETQYF. The CDR3 DNA sequence: TGTGCCAGCAAAAGACAGGCCCAAGAGACCCAGTACTTC.

This clonotype was seen only a few times. The chain couples TRBV12-3 or TRBV12-4 to TRBJ2-2; D is possibly TRBD1 (5 bases). The CDR3 spans 17 residues. V lost 3 bases, J lost 0 bases, and 14 bases lay in between. As DNA, the CDR3 is TGTGCCAGCAGTTTTTGGACATCAATGGCGAACACCGGGGAGCTGTTTTTT. It is translated as CASSFWTSMANTGELFF.

This clonotype was observed a few times. The chain employs TRBV6-5 and TRBJ1-3; TRBD1 is a possible D gene (5 bases). CDR1 and CDR2 (germline): MNHEY, SVGAGI. Deletions cut 0 bases from V and 0 bases from J, with 21 bases between. This CDR3 region has 20 residues. Here the CDR3 DNA reads TGTGCCAGCAGTTACTCGCCCCTAGGAAGGGGCCTAAGCTCTGGAAACACCATATATTTT. It encodes CASSYSPLGRGLSSGNTIYF.

J is TRBJ2-1 and V is TRBV12-3 or TRBV12-4; 11 bases line up with TRBD2. The CDR3 has 15 amino acids. The V and J ends lost 5 bases and 10 bases, in that order; junction bases with no gene match: 10. The CDR3 nucleotides read TGTGCCAGCAGTGACTCTAGCGGGGGGCTCCGAGAGCAGTTCTTC. It codes for CASSDSSGGLREQFF.

This clonotype was seen repeatedly, ten times or more. This sequence joins TRBV6-2 or TRBV6-3 and TRBJ1-2; no firm D call. V was shortened by 5 bases and J by 3 bases, with 10 bases between the two germline ends. CDR3 length equals 13 residues. CDR1 and CDR2 from the germline V gene are MNHEY and SVGEGT. The CDR3 spells CASSPADYYGYTF. The DNA for the CDR3 is TGTGCCAGCAGTCCCGCGGATTACTATGGCTACACCTTC.

The chain joins TRBV20-1 to TRBJ2-5; 9 positions agree with TRBD1. Unmatched junction bases numbered 12, after V lost 0 bases and J lost 4 bases. Germline lookup yields CDR1 DFQATT and CDR2 SNEGSKA (reference sequence). The CDR3 covers 17 residues. Here the CDR3 DNA reads TGCAGTGCTAGAGAGGGGACAGGGTCATCGACTAGAGAGACCCAGTACTTC. The encoded protein is CSAREGTGSSTRETQYF.

The chain is built from TRBV28 and TRBJ2-3, with 7 bases aligning to TRBD2. The CDR3 covers 18 residues. Germline CDR1 MDHEN, CDR2 SYDVKM. Germline trimming cut 5 bases from V and 7 bases from J; bases unmatched to any gene: 21. The CDR3: CASSQWGVAGPEVNTQYF. Written as DNA, the CDR3 is TGTGCCAGCAGTCAATGGGGGGTAGCGGGCCCCGAAGTGAATACGCAGTATTTT.

This clonotype has ten or more counts. The rearrangement uses TRBV7-8 and TRBJ2-5, with D unclear. The CDR3 has 14 residues. Trimming removed 3 bases at V and 2 bases at J, with 10 bases between. CDR1 and CDR2 (germline): SGHVS, FQNEAQ. CDR3 residues: CASSFRVLQETQYF. The CDR3 nucleotides are TGTGCCAGCAGCTTCCGGGTTTTGCAAGAGACCCAGTACTTC.

The table lists this clonotype with many counts. The genes are TRBV4-1 and TRBJ1-3; D remains ambiguous. Germline CDR1 reads MGHRA; CDR2 reads YSYEKL. V was shortened by 0 bases and J by 4 bases, with 7 bases between the two germline ends. The CDR3 loop spans 14 amino acids. CDR3 sequence reads: CASSQDGSGNTIYF. CDR3 bases: TGCGCCAGCAGCCAAGATGGTTCGGGAAACACCATATATTTT.

The chain links TRBV6-5 to TRBJ2-2; D unclear. Trimming removed 4 bases at V and 1 base at J, with 16 bases between. The germline V gene encodes CDR1 MNHEY and CDR2 SVGAGI. This CDR3 has 17 residues. The CDR3 loop reads CASSSTYWALNTGELFF. The CDR3 DNA reads TGTGCCAGCAGTTCTACTTACTGGGCCTTGAACACCGGGGAGCTGTTTTTT.

This clonotype was observed many times. V and J are TRBV11-2 and TRBJ1-1; TRBD1 might be the D (6 bases). CDR3 length equals 17 residues. The ends were cut back, 1 base at V and 1 base at J, with 16 bases in the middle. The germline V gene encodes CDR1 SGHAT and CDR2 FQNNGV. CDR3 coding DNA: TGTGCCAGCAGCTTAGTTCCGGGGGCAGGTGGGAACACTGAAGCTTTCTTT. Translating gives CASSLVPGAGGNTEAFF.

This clonotype was picked up one time. The chain has TRBV25-1 and TRBJ1-1, with D tentatively TRBD1 (5 bases). The CDR3 is 14 residues long. The V and J ends lost 2 bases and 4 bases respectively, with 11 bases between them. The germline V gene has CDR1 MGHDK and CDR2 SYGVNS. CDR3 DNA: TGTGCCAGCAGTGAAGTGCACAGGACCACTGAAGCTTTCTTT. Translating gives CASSEVHRTTEAFF.

This clonotype was picked up a small number of times. The gene calls are TRBV7-9 and TRBJ2-1, with 9 bases matching TRBD2. Trimming cost V 4 bases and J 0 bases; bases outside gene matches: 4. Germline-derived CDR1 and CDR2 are SEHNR and FQNEAQ (reference sequence). CDR3 size: 16 residues. Here the CDR3 DNA reads TGTGCCAGCAGCTCTATTAGCGGGAGCTCCTACAATGAGCAGTTCTTC. Translation: CASSSISGSSYNEQFF.

This sequence joins TRBV6-6 and TRBJ2-5; D may correspond to TRBD1 or TRBD2 (5 bases each). From germline, CDR1 is MNHNY and CDR2 SVGAGI (reference sequence). This CDR3 comprises 15 residues. V was clipped by 6 bases and J by 4 bases, with 18 bases between them. CDR3 residues: CASRPRGRGGETQYF. For the CDR3, the DNA is TGTGCCAGCAGACCTCGGGGACGCGGAGGAGAGACCCAGTACTTC.

The CDR3 DNA reads TGCAGTGCTAGAGATGGTAGGGGCGGGAACTATGGCTACACCTTC. It translates to CSARDGRGGNYGYTF. The chain links TRBV20-1 to TRBJ1-2; tentatively, D is TRBD1 (5 bases). The CDR3 has 15 residues. The V and J ends lost 0 bases and 2 bases respectively, with 13 bases between them. CDR1 is DFQATT and CDR2 is SNEGSKA in the germline V gene (reference sequence).

This clonotype was recorded many times. V is TRBV7-2 and J is TRBJ2-3, with 15 bases that match TRBD2. Germline CDR1 and CDR2: SGHTA and FQGNSA. The CDR3 spans 17 residues. V shed 5 bases, J shed 2 bases, and the junction held 5 bases outside the gene matches. CDR3 bases: TGTGCCAGCAGCCCGGGGACTAGCGGGGGGACCACAGATACGCAGTATTTT. Protein sequence: CASSPGTSGGTTDTQYF. The full variable domain, its missing parts supplied by reference TRBV7-2 and TRBJ2-3, is GAGVSQSPSNKVTEKGKDVELRCDPISGHTALYWYRQSLGQGLEFLIYFQGNSAPDKSGLPSDRFSAERTGGSVSTLTIQRTQQEDSAVYLCASSPGTSGGTTDTQYFGPGTRLTVL.

In regard to this clonotype: Being one base from a much bigger clone, this may be a read error. This chain connects TRBV5-4 to TRBJ2-1; 8 positions match TRBD1. V was pared by 9 bases and J by 9 bases, with 17 bases of the junction left unmatched. The CDR3 has 15 amino acids. Germline V gene lookup returns CDR1 SGHNT and CDR2 YYREEE (reference sequence). The CDR3 region is CANRPAGGPVGEQFF. CDR3 DNA sequence: TGTGCCAACAGACCAGCAGGGGGCCCCGTGGGTGAGCAGTTCTTC.

The chain is built from TRBV6-4 and TRBJ2-1; 13 nucleotides match TRBD2. The CDR3 length is 16 residues. The ends lost 5 bases at V and 9 bases at J; junction bases unmatched: 10. Germline CDR1 and CDR2: MRHNA and SNTAGT. CDR3 in DNA: TGTGCCAGCAGTCCGACTAGCGGGGGGCCATTTTTTGAGCAGTTCTTC. This encodes CASSPTSGGPFFEQFF.

J is TRBJ2-2 and V is TRBV5-5, with 11 nucleotides matching TRBD1. The germline gives CDR1 SGHKS, CDR2 YYEKEE (reference sequence). The J segment lost 4 bases and the V segment lost 4 bases, leaving 6 bases of the junction unmatched. CDR3 length: 16 amino acids. The DNA for the CDR3 is TGTGCCAGCAGCGGCGGGACAGGGGGAGGCACCGGGGAGCTGTTTTTT. It specifies CASSGGTGGGTGELFF.

This chain links TRBV6-6 with TRBJ2-5; 7 bases are a match to TRBD2. V trimming: 8 bases; J trimming: 2 bases; junction bases outside the gene matches: 14. The CDR3 sequence is 16 residues long. The germline gives CDR1 MNHNY, CDR2 SVGAGI (reference sequence). CDR3 coding DNA: TGTGCCAGCGGGGGGGGGAGTGGCCGTTTACAAGAGACCCAGTACTTC. Residues: CASGGGSGRLQETQYF.

This clonotype was counted a single time. V gene TRBV10-3 combines with J gene TRBJ2-7; D is unclear. In germline, CDR1 is ENHRY, CDR2 SYGVKD. The V end was cut by 2 bases, the J end by 5 bases, with 10 bases between. The CDR3 contains 13 residues. The CDR3, as DNA: TGTGCCATCAGTGAGAAAATAGAGAACGAGCAGTACGTC. This encodes CAISEKIENEQYV.

This clonotype was detected once. It may be a read error: a sequence one base away is much more abundant. The chain joins TRBV7-6 to TRBJ1-2; no clear D gene. The CDR3 sequence is 15 residues long. Germline V gives CDR1 SGHVS, CDR2 FNYEAQ. V lost 2 bases to trimming and J lost 5 bases, with 15 bases between them. The CDR3 DNA follows: TGTGCCAGCAGCTTAAATCCCCATGACACTTATGGCTACACCTTC. Its protein product is CASSLNPHDTYGYTF.

This clonotype was picked up one time. The V call is TRBV4-1, the J call TRBJ1-1; D remains unclear. With 0 bases removed from V and 1 base from J, the gap between germline ends came to 12 bases. CDR1 MGHRA and CDR2 YSYEKL come from the germline V gene. The CDR3 consists of 16 residues. This chain's CDR3 is CASSQDRGVRNTEAFF. The CDR3 DNA follows: TGCGCCAGCAGCCAAGATCGTGGCGTCAGGAACACTGAAGCTTTCTTT.

The chain is built from TRBV7-9 and TRBJ1-1; D remains unclear. The CDR3 consists of 15 residues. The V gene's germline CDR1 is SEHNR and CDR2 FQNEAQ (reference sequence). V gave up 5 bases and J gave up 3 bases, with 16 bases separating them. This CDR3 is CASSPRQKPYTEAFF. DNA for the CDR3: TGTGCCAGCAGCCCGAGGCAGAAACCTTACACTGAAGCTTTCTTT.